The rows below give T cell receptor beta chains drawn from one sample of a study of cytomegalovirus exposure and HLA in healthy donors. Profiled with immunoSEQ multiplex PCR; TCRdb holds only in-frame clones, not every one. The sample lists about 220,000 clones, about 90% occurring once. The sample consisted of PBMCs. The receptor source for this set is a woman younger than 35 in good health and CMV-seronegative. Each CDR3 is given with its conserved first and last residue. A D gene is named only where the DNA matches it firmly. Size is omitted from some rows. Given values are once, few, many or a class for expanded clones.

size: NA; D: TRBD1; J: TRBJ2-3; V: TRBV18; CDR3: CASSLRDRTDTQYF; DNA: TGTGCCAGCTCACTCCGGGACAGAACAGATACGCAGTATTTT
size: once; D: TRBD2; J: TRBJ2-7; V: TRBV4-2; CDR3: CASSPSSGRAAEQYF; DNA: TGTGCCAGCAGCCCTTCTAGCGGGAGGGCCGCCGAGCAGTACTTC
size: NA; D: TRBD2; J: TRBJ2-1; V: TRBV6-4; CDR3: CASSPSGRTYNEQFF; DNA: TGTGCCAGCAGCCCGAGCGGGAGGACGTACAATGAGCAGTTCTTC
size: NA; D: NA; J: TRBJ2-3; V: TRBV5-6; CDR3: CASSLSLSTDTQYF; DNA: TGTGCCAGCAGCTTGTCTTTGTCCACAGATACGCAGTATTTT
size: NA; D: NA; J: TRBJ1-2; V: TRBV9; CDR3: CASSQPGGGYTF; DNA: TGTGCCAGCAGCCAACCGGGGGGCGGCTACACCTTC
size: NA; D: TRBD2; J: TRBJ2-3; V: TRBV5-1; CDR3: CASSLERGPDTDTQYF; DNA: TGCGCCAGCAGCTTGGAGCGGGGGCCGGACACAGATACGCAGTATTTT
size: few; D: TRBD1; J: TRBJ2-7; V: TRBV11-2; CDR3: CASSLGDSGQYF; DNA: TGTGCCAGCAGCTTAGGGGACAGTGGGCAGTACTTC
size: once; D: NA; J: TRBJ1-2; V: TRBV6-5; CDR3: CASHVGALGGGYTF; DNA: TGTGCCAGCCACGTAGGGGCGCTTGGGGGGGGCTACACCTTC
size: NA; D: NA; J: TRBJ2-5; V: TRBV18; CDR3: CASSPPTRPETQYF; DNA: TGTGCCAGCTCACCACCGACTAGACCAGAGACCCAGTACTTC
size: NA; D: NA; J: TRBJ2-7; V: TRBV4-2; CDR3: CASRGATGQYF; DNA: TGTGCCAGCAGGGGCGCCACTGGGCAGTACTTC
size: NA; D: TRBD1; J: TRBJ2-7; V: TRBV6-5; CDR3: CASSSWTGAYEQYF; DNA: TGTGCCAGCAGTTCATGGACAGGGGCCTACGAGCAGTACTTC
size: NA; D: NA; J: TRBJ2-7; V: TRBV7-9; CDR3: CASSLLTGHPAEQYF; DNA: TGTGCCAGCAGCCTACTGACGGGACATCCCGCCGAGCAGTACTTC
size: once; D: NA; J: TRBJ2-4; V: TRBV5-6; CDR3: CASSPQGWGPKNIQYF; DNA: TGTGCCAGCAGCCCGCAGGGTTGGGGTCCCAAAAACATTCAGTACTTC
size: NA; D: NA; J: TRBJ1-5; V: TRBV27; CDR3: CASSYRNNQPQHF; DNA: TGTGCCAGCAGTTACAGGAACAATCAGCCCCAGCATTTT
size: NA; D: TRBD1; J: TRBJ1-2; V: TRBV9; CDR3: CASSVEGARQGARVGYTF; DNA: TGTGCCAGCAGCGTAGAAGGGGCTCGGCAGGGGGCGCGAGTCGGCTACACCTTC
size: NA; D: TRBD2; J: TRBJ2-1; V: TRBV19; CDR3: CASRRLGLAEYNEQFF; DNA: TGTGCCAGTAGAAGGTTGGGACTAGCGGAATACAATGAGCAGTTCTTC